The T cell receptor beta chain under discussion was sequenced for a study of CD8+ T cells in alopecia areata. cDNA reverse transcribed from extracted RNA served as the sequencing template. Sequencing used immunoSEQ multiplex PCR; TCRdb keeps in-frame clones, though not all of them. The data contain 190,000 or so clones, approximately 56% of them singletons. This CDR3 contains 18 residues. Germline CDR1 is SEHNR and CDR2 is FQNEAQ (reference sequence). V lost 0 bases and J lost 8; bases outside the gene matches: 15. Treatment given: oral pan-JAK inhibitor, 5-10 mg twice daily. The chain carries TRBV7-9 and TRBJ1-4, with 7 bases identical to TRBD1. The sample consisted of CD4+ T cells sorted from blood, taken at week 4, from a patient treated with tofacitinib. This clonotype was sampled from a human donor with alopecia areata. CDR3 sequence reads: CASSLARGVRGREEKLFF. The CDR3 region has the DNA TGTGCCAGCAGCTTAGCCCGCGGCGTCAGGGGGAGAGAGGAAAAACTGTTTTTT.